The present entry profiles one T cell receptor beta chain with its context. TCRdb itself ran the RT-PCR reads through MiXCR, one entry per CDR3 protein. The data contain about 160,000 distinct CDR3 sequences, roughly two fifths of them singletons. This entry belongs to a study of patients and donors after allogeneic stem cell transplantation. Germline assignment: CDR1 ENHRY and CDR2 SYGVKD. V dropped 8 bases and J dropped 8 bases, with 22 bases sitting between them. The CDR3 spans 15 residues. The gene calls are TRBV10-3 and TRBJ2-1, with D possibly being TRBD2 (6 bases). The sequencing sample was made of blood, either unsorted or a sorted T cell fraction (not recorded which). This receptor was identified in a human donor who was either an allogeneic HSCT recipient or a stem cell or donor lymphocyte infusion donor (not recorded which). It is not recorded whose cells these are; they may come from a transplant donor. Here the CDR3 reads CAIVRAGGAEDEQFF. The CDR3 DNA reads as TGTGCCATCGTAAGGGCAGGCGGGGCGGAAGATGAGCAGTTCTTC.